A selection of T cell receptor beta chains follows, all from one sample in a study of blood T cells in healthy people across ages. MiXCR was run by TCRdb on the 5' RACE reads, yielding one entry per CDR3 protein. The table includes about 940,000 distinct CDR3 sequences, around 46% detected once. The material sequenced was blood. All receptors come from a man under 40 in good health. Both conserved end residues are trimmed from each CDR3.

j_call v_call cdr3_aa
TRBJ2-1 TRBV10-3 AISGVWAGEYNEQF
TRBJ2-5 TRBV7-2 ASSSMGGQQETQY
TRBJ2-2 TRBV7-2 ASSVQGRLGTGELF
TRBJ2-2 TRBV27 ASSLYPGELF
TRBJ1-1 TRBV10-3 AISYWGASTEAF
TRBJ2-3 TRBV4-2 ASSQDAGGDTQY
TRBJ2-7 TRBV6-1 AGSELPGTEQY
TRBJ2-3 TRBV10-3 AISEVVGARTDTQY
TRBJ2-2 TRBV29-1 SVEILSNTGELF
TRBJ2-4 TRBV3-1 ASSQVTGGASKNIQY
TRBJ2-7 TRBV5-4 ASSSGGAYEQY
TRBJ1-2 TRBV11-2 ASSLREDIYGYT
TRBJ1-2 TRBV3-1 ASSPGRGSGYT
TRBJ1-2 TRBV3-1 ASSQDETSGGRGYT
TRBJ1-2 TRBV6-5 ASSYSTAGNYGYT
TRBJ1-4 TRBV4-2 ASSQVGGTGEKLF
TRBJ2-1 TRBV27 ASSFGGKYNEQF
TRBJ1-4 TRBV29-1 SVGGGGEKLF
TRBJ2-7 TRBV9 ASSAGQGAVKAQY
TRBJ2-7 TRBV9 ASSGRVEGNRPYEQY
TRBJ2-1 TRBV4-3 ASSQGFLAGDQWAGYNEQF
TRBJ1-5 TRBV29-1 SVGPGTGQPQH
TRBJ2-1 TRBV6-2/TRBV6-3 ASSSLSGGGNEQF
TRBJ2-7 TRBV12-3/TRBV12-4 ASRERGSKYEQY
TRBJ2-5 TRBV11-3 ASSQQPDRVETQY
TRBJ1-6 TRBV6-5 ASSPGSFTLH
TRBJ1-6 TRBV18 ASGTDRGKNSPLH
TRBJ2-2 TRBV6-5 ASSPDRARELF
TRBJ2-7 TRBV4-1 ASSHREGPTYEQY
TRBJ2-1 TRBV2 ASSGNRGSYNEQF
TRBJ1-5 TRBV12-3/TRBV12-4 ASSRSLGQGNQPQH
TRBJ1-4 TRBV4-1 ASSQDSGATNEKLF
TRBJ2-1 TRBV20-1 SARDPLAGRHEQF
TRBJ2-1 TRBV7-6 ASSLEPSGSFNEQF
TRBJ2-1 TRBV11-2 ASSPAGLGNSQPF
TRBJ2-6 TRBV12-3/TRBV12-4 ASSTNLGISGANVLT
TRBJ2-1 TRBV5-1 ASSPLNGGEQF
TRBJ2-5 TRBV29-1 SVEDRGAQETQY
NA TRBV7-9 ASSFDFRGYEQY
TRBJ1-5 TRBV20-1 SARNRDFATNQPQH
TRBJ2-1 TRBV12-3/TRBV12-4 ASSLLQGAVYEQF
TRBJ1-1 TRBV6-4 ASYPERAPGTAF
TRBJ1-1 TRBV4-1 ASSPSTRQGDGNTEAF
TRBJ1-2 TRBV25-1 ASSEGPDSYGYT
TRBJ2-3 TRBV4-1 ASSREYMTDTQY
NA TRBV10-3 AISGGDRGTYEQY
TRBJ2-3 TRBV7-9 ASSRAGLQNTDTQY
TRBJ2-3 TRBV7-9 ASSPRGSVDTQY
TRBJ1-1 TRBV7-9 ASSPQTGLNTEAF
TRBJ2-1 TRBV3-1 ASSRSGADYNEQF
TRBJ2-5 TRBV3-1 ASSQDLRGGAQETQY
TRBJ1-1 TRBV7-2 ASSGGFNTEAF
TRBJ2-5 TRBV30 AWSPGLTVAETQY
TRBJ2-5 TRBV12-3/TRBV12-4 ASSLVVGETQY
TRBJ2-1 TRBV7-2 ASSPQGANSYNEQF
NA TRBV20-1 SARDRGTSGGPETQY
TRBJ2-1 TRBV7-9 ASSATGASYNEQF